A selection of T cell receptor beta chains follows, all from one sample in a study of T cells after yellow fever vaccination. TCRdb reprocessed the 5' RACE reads via MiXCR and lists one record per CDR3 protein. The sample records 300,000 or so distinct CDR3 sequences, around 4.1% being singletons. Sample: PBMCs, taken 5 days after the yellow fever booster vaccination. All receptors come from a man between 18 and 29 years old who received the YFV17D yellow fever vaccine. Each CDR3 is given with its conserved first and last residue. Fields, in order: J gene, V gene, CDR3 protein.

TRBJ2-5	TRBV7-9	CASSKDGGQETQYF
TRBJ1-1	TRBV5-5	CASGGGTTRPEAFF
TRBJ2-2	TRBV4-3	CASSLLSGQNTGELFF
TRBJ2-7	TRBV12-3/TRBV12-4	CASSLAGTGGWDEQYF
TRBJ1-4	TRBV20-1	CSAREIGRDSEKLFF
TRBJ1-2	TRBV20-1	CSARPGGSGYTF
TRBJ2-5	TRBV14	CASSQPDSSQYF
TRBJ1-6	TRBV4-3	CASSQESPLWGSYNSPLHF
TRBJ1-3	TRBV5-1	CASSLGDAGNTIYF
TRBJ2-3	TRBV30	CAWSVQRSDTQYF
TRBJ1-1	TRBV11-2	CASRSGTGRTNTEAFF
TRBJ2-5	TRBV7-2	CASSYGWGGTQETQYF
TRBJ1-1	TRBV28	CASRHPDRVNTEAFF
TRBJ2-7	TRBV7-2	CASSTHVNEQYF
TRBJ2-7	TRBV6-2/TRBV6-3	CASSHWGLASGSEQYF
TRBJ1-1	TRBV30	CAWTSDPLNTEAFF
TRBJ1-4	TRBV7-9	CASSRPDKQKLFF
TRBJ1-6	TRBV11-2	CASSPGLGAPLHF
TRBJ1-2	TRBV3-1	CASSLNGYGYTF
TRBJ1-5	TRBV4-3	CASSQDPGREPQHF
TRBJ1-5	TRBV6-5	CASGVNQPQHF
TRBJ1-5	TRBV7-8	CASSAGNQPQHF
TRBJ1-6	TRBV12-3/TRBV12-4	CASQGSGDNSPLHF
TRBJ2-5	TRBV5-1	CASSLAGETQYF
TRBJ2-2	TRBV18	CASSPGPPRASGELFF
TRBJ2-3	TRBV4-1	CASSQLSLPSTDTQYF
TRBJ2-2	TRBV5-5	CASSFNNANTGELFF
TRBJ2-7	TRBV5-1	CASSMQGAYEQYF
TRBJ2-1	TRBV7-9	CASSSRSGGDRDEQFF
TRBJ2-1	TRBV7-9	CASSLRQGLSYNEQFF
TRBJ1-6	TRBV6-5	CASSYSTGVGDSPLHF
TRBJ1-3	TRBV5-1	CASRYETGTSGNTIYF
TRBJ2-7	TRBV7-2	CASSFSGTAYEQYF
TRBJ1-2	TRBV10-3	CAISESDGTVYGYTF
TRBJ1-4	TRBV7-2	CASSVNRGAANEKLFF
TRBJ1-2	TRBV7-2	CASSSTAMGYTF
TRBJ2-3	TRBV19	CASSIGQGASTDTQYF
TRBJ1-2	TRBV7-2	CASSLTGANYGYTF
TRBJ2-7	TRBV6-5	CASSFGTDYEQYF
TRBJ2-1	TRBV5-1	CASSLDYEQFF
TRBJ2-5	TRBV7-8	CASSLPRQDSQYF
TRBJ2-3	TRBV12-3/TRBV12-4	CASRERTSAISTDTQYF
TRBJ2-1	TRBV7-9	CASSILLGQGVNEQFF
TRBJ1-5	TRBV29-1	CSAAIGGNQPQHF
TRBJ2-1	TRBV2	CAMIAGSLNNNEQFF
TRBJ1-5	TRBV29-1	CSVGGAGSNQPQHF